The sequence of this TCR beta chain was determined in a study of beta chain features in type 1 diabetes. Overall study findings and caveats: For patients, the naive, central memory and Treg TCRB repertoires appeared more alike than for healthy donors.

This clone was picked up a small number of times. The antigen is undetermined. The CDR3 runs 13 residues. Germline lookup yields CDR1 LNHDA and CDR2 SQIVND (reference sequence). Trimming left V 3 bases short and J 6 bases short, with 9 bases between. Every bit of the isolated RNA underwent reverse transcription, so sequencing read expressed TCRB transcripts. The assay was immunoSEQ multiplex PCR, and TCRdb's table has in-frame clones only and misses some. Counted here are 850,000 to 900,000 clones, 15% to 20% occurring once; the ten biggest clones make up around 0.02%. The V gene is TRBV19, the J gene TRBJ2-1; possibly TRBD1 or TRBD2 for D (5 bases each). The specimen sequenced was naive CD4+ T cells from blood. The sequence derives from a woman younger than 35 in good health. CDR3 sequence: CASSMGPRNEQFF. The CDR3 DNA reads as TGTGCCAGTAGTATGGGACCCCGCAATGAGCAGTTCTTC.